This T cell receptor beta chain was sequenced for a study of OX40 agonist ivuxolimab in advanced cancers. On the study more broadly: Patients undergoing dose escalation presented with hepatocellular carcinoma, melanoma, renal cell or head and neck cancer. Antecedent anti-PD-1, anti-PD-L1 or anti-CTLA-4 therapy was permissible, with roughly 36% having received some.

This CDR3 comprises 14 residues. Unmatched junction bases numbered 2, after V lost 2 bases and J lost 3 bases. Looked up from germline, CDR1 is SNHLY and CDR2 is FYNNEI. Peripheral blood came from all dose cohorts at three timepoints. General observations from the study: Patients who responded partially at 0.1-3.0 mg/kg showed clonal expansion ranking among the lowest.

Method: immunoSEQ multiplex PCR; TCRdb's copy keeps in-frame clones and lacks some. This sample has around 43,000 clones; roughly 90% occur once, and the top ten carry around an eighth. Note on this clone: Its antigen remains unidentified.

The TCR sequence derives from an adult with an advanced solid tumor such as melanoma, head and neck, liver or kidney cancer. The chain couples TRBV2 to TRBJ2-7, with TRBD2 matching over 9 bases. The sequenced sample was CD4+ or CD8+ T cells sorted from blood, obtained in a trial of the OX40 agonist ivuxolimab. For the CDR3, the DNA is TGTGCCAGCAGTGAACGTAGCGGGGGCTACGAGCAGTACTTC. It codes for CASSERSGGYEQYF.